These 28 T cell receptor beta chains share one sample of origin, sequenced in a study of blood T cells in healthy people across ages. Together with a sample-barcoded 5' primer, a J-beta primer mix was included in a second PCR lasting roughly 6 to 12 cycles. From the 5' RACE reads, TCRdb called clonotypes with MiXCR, one entry per CDR3 protein. Counted here are about 680,000 distinct CDR3 sequences, more than 40% occurring once; the ten biggest clones make up under 35%. The sequenced sample was blood. These receptors were taken from a woman aged 60-70 years in good health.

This clonotype turned up a few times. This chain joins TRBV29-1 and TRBJ1-2; 9 nucleotides agree with TRBD1. Germline V gene data show CDR1 as SQVTM and CDR2 as ANQGSEA. V shed 7 bases and J 4 bases; nucleotides not matched to a gene: 22. This CDR3 comprises 18 residues. The CDR3 nucleotides read TGCAGCGGTGCTTCACCCGGGACAGGGCCGTCCAGTGGCTATGGCTACACCTTC. Amino acids: CSGASPGTGPSSGYGYTF.

CDR3 DNA sequence: TGTGCCAGCAGTTCCCCGGGACTAGTATCCTACGAGCAGTACTTC. Translation gives CASSSPGLVSYEQYF. This rearrangement joins TRBV6-5 to TRBJ2-7; 8 nucleotides agree with TRBD2. This CDR3 is built from 15 residues. The germline V gene has CDR1 MNHEY and CDR2 SVGAGI. V shed 4 bases, J shed 1 base, and the junction held 6 bases outside the gene matches.

The V and J genes are TRBV30 and TRBJ1-2; D is possibly TRBD1 (5 bases). V lost 3 bases, J lost 0 bases, and 14 bases lay in between. Germline CDR1 GTSNPN, CDR2 SVGIG (reference sequence). CDR3 length: 15 amino acids. CDR3 nucleotide sequence: TGTGCCTGGAGGGTAGGACACACAGCTAACTATGGCTACACCTTC. Its protein product is CAWRVGHTANYGYTF.

The CDR3 here is CASSLQGYGEQFF. CDR3 nucleotide sequence: TGTGCCAGCAGCCTACAGGGATACGGCGAGCAGTTCTTC. The chain links TRBV6-2 or TRBV6-3 to TRBJ2-1, with a possible D match to TRBD1 (6 bases). The CDR3 extends over 13 amino acids. Germline CDR1 reads MNHEY; CDR2 reads SVGEGT. V lost 6 bases and J lost 10, with 16 bases in between.

This clonotype turned up a few times. This chain links TRBV5-1 with TRBJ2-3; 7 nucleotides agree with TRBD1. This CDR3 has 15 residues. The J segment lost 6 bases and the V segment lost 4 bases, leaving 11 bases of the junction unmatched. Germline CDR1 and CDR2: SGHRS and YFSETQ. The CDR3 bases are TGCGCCAGCAGCGCCATCGACAGGGACGGCGATACGCAGTATTTT. Amino acid sequence: CASSAIDRDGDTQYF.

V gene TRBV25-1 combines with J gene TRBJ2-5; a weak D match, TRBD1 (6 bases). Germline V lookup: CDR1 MGHDK, CDR2 SYGVNS. V lost 10 bases, J lost 6 bases, and 24 bases lay in between. The CDR3 spans 15 residues. DNA for the CDR3: TGTGCCAACAGCCCAACAGGGATGAAGGAAAAGACCCAGTACTTC. It specifies CANSPTGMKEKTQYF.

The CDR3 loop is CASRLRTSGTGPAKNIQYF. The CDR3 nucleotides read TGTGCCAGCAGACTCAGGACTAGCGGGACAGGCCCGGCCAAAAACATTCAGTACTTC. This chain connects TRBV2 to TRBJ2-7; 12 nucleotides align to TRBD2. The DNA end lines up better with TRBJ2-4; the J call may be wrong. Germline assignment: CDR1 SNHLY and CDR2 FYNNEI. There are 19 residues in the CDR3.

The chain carries TRBV7-9 and TRBJ2-3; TRBD2 aligns across 12 bases. The V gene end was trimmed by 5 bases and the J gene end by 1 base; junction bases not matched to a gene: 16. This CDR3 spans 20 amino acids. Germline V gives CDR1 SEHNR, CDR2 FQNEAQ (reference sequence). The CDR3 region is CASSPPFLAGGSLRTDTQYF. CDR3 coding DNA: TGTGCCAGCAGCCCACCCTTTCTAGCGGGAGGGAGTCTTCGCACAGATACGCAGTATTTT.

This clonotype was found a few times. The rearrangement links TRBV11-2 to TRBJ2-7; D is uncertain. Germline assignment: CDR1 SGHAT and CDR2 FQNNGV. CDR3 size: 12 residues. Trimming shortened V by 3 bases and J by 7 bases, and 10 bases separated the two germline ends. The CDR3 here is CASSLKYGEQYF. The DNA of the CDR3 is TGTGCCAGCAGCTTGAAATATGGGGAGCAGTACTTC.

This clonotype was recorded once. The rearrangement joins TRBV28 to TRBJ1-1; weak D call: TRBD1 (5 bases). The germline V and J ends were trimmed by 2 bases and 7 bases, with 8 bases remaining between them. This CDR3 has 12 residues. Germline CDR1 reads MDHEN; CDR2 reads SYDVKM. The CDR3 loop is CASSLTGDEAFF. Here the CDR3 DNA reads TGTGCCAGCAGTTTAACGGGGGATGAAGCTTTCTTT.

The chain recombines TRBV28 with TRBJ1-6, with 7 positions matching TRBD1. This CDR3 region has 15 residues. Per the germline V gene, CDR1 is MDHEN and CDR2 is SYDVKM. V dropped 6 bases and J dropped 9; count of bases not matched to a gene: 11. The CDR3 reads CASRTGSRVGSPLHF. The CDR3 DNA reads TGTGCCAGCAGGACAGGGTCCCGGGTCGGTTCACCCCTCCACTTT.

The gene calls are TRBV20-1 and TRBJ1-5, with 9 bases lining up with TRBD1. The V and J ends lost 1 base and 6 bases, in that order; junction bases with no gene match: 7. Germline V lookup: CDR1 DFQATT, CDR2 SNEGSKA (reference sequence). The CDR3 has 15 residues. CDR3 sequence: CSARGPGTGSQPQHF. CDR3 sequence (DNA): TGCAGTGCTAGAGGCCCCGGGACAGGGAGTCAGCCCCAGCATTTT.

This clonotype was seen repeatedly, ten times or more. This sequence joins TRBV4-1 and TRBJ2-4, with D perhaps matching TRBD2 (5 bases). CDR1 is MGHRA and CDR2 is YSYEKL in the germline V gene. The CDR3 contains 18 residues. V was trimmed by 4 bases and J by 8 bases, leaving 27 bases between them. CDR3 nucleotides: TGCGCCAGCAGCCCCAGCCGTGAGTGGGAGATGAATGGTGACATTCAGTACTTC. It yields the protein CASSPSREWEMNGDIQYF.

The J gene is TRBJ2-3, the V gene TRBV7-6, with D unresolved. The CDR3 has 12 residues. The V end was cut by 5 bases, the J end by 7 bases, with 10 bases between. Germline V lookup: CDR1 SGHVS, CDR2 FNYEAQ. CDR3 region: CASSQVANTQYF. DNA for the CDR3: TGTGCCAGCAGCCAAGTCGCAAATACGCAGTATTTT.

This clonotype was observed a few times. V and J are TRBV24-1 and TRBJ2-3, with D perhaps matching TRBD1 (5 bases). Germline V gene data show CDR1 as KGHDR and CDR2 as SFDVKD. V was pared by 2 bases and J by 4 bases, with 12 bases between. The CDR3 has 15 amino acids. The CDR3 nucleotides are TGTGCCACCAGTGATTCACAGGTTCGGGCAGATACGCAGTATTTT. It is translated as CATSDSQVRADTQYF.

The V call is TRBV20-1, the J call TRBJ2-1; D unresolved. The CDR3 sequence is 11 residues long. Germline lookup yields CDR1 DFQATT and CDR2 SNEGSKA (reference sequence). Trimming took off 3 bases at V and 9 bases at J, with 9 bases between the two ends. The CDR3 loop is CSASGCCEQFF. Here the CDR3 DNA reads TGCAGTGCTAGCGGTTGTTGTGAGCAGTTCTTC.

V is TRBV6-2 or TRBV6-3 and J is TRBJ2-1; D tentatively fits TRBD1 or TRBD2 (5 bases each). The CDR3 contains 16 residues. V lost 0 bases and J 8 bases, leaving 17 bases between the germline ends. The V gene's germline CDR1 is MNHEY and CDR2 SVGEGT. CDR3 sequence (DNA): TGTGCCAGCAGTTACTCGAATATCAGGGAGTTGCATGAGCAGTTCTTC. It specifies CASSYSNIRELHEQFF.

The J gene is TRBJ1-4, the V gene TRBV7-2; D unresolved. CDR3 size: 15 residues. The V and J ends lost 5 bases and 0 bases respectively, with 10 bases between them. Looked up from germline, CDR1 is SGHTA and CDR2 is FQGNSA. CDR3 nucleotides: TGTGCCAGCAGCCCCCGCCCAGCAACTAATGAAAAACTGTTTTTT. Protein sequence: CASSPRPATNEKLFF.

The genes are TRBV4-1 and TRBJ2-7; no definite D call. The CDR3 is 15 amino acids. Trimming took off 3 bases at V and 3 bases at J, with 15 bases between the two ends. Per germline, CDR1 MGHRA and CDR2 YSYEKL. This CDR3 is CASSHGISSGYEQYF. The CDR3 DNA is TGCGCCAGCAGCCACGGAATTAGTAGTGGCTACGAGCAGTACTTC.

This clonotype appeared a few times. J is TRBJ2-7 and V is TRBV18, with TRBD2 matching 11 bases. The V gene's germline CDR1 is KGHSH and CDR2 LQKENI. This CDR3 is built from 14 residues. V was clipped by 3 bases and J by 6 bases; unmatched bases: 4. The DNA of the CDR3 is TGTGCCAGCTCACCGACTAGCGGGGCGTCCGAGCAGTACTTC. This encodes CASSPTSGASEQYF.

This clonotype came up many times. The chain joins TRBV9 to TRBJ2-5; 7 nucleotides agree with TRBD2. The CDR3 sequence is 14 residues long. Looked up from germline, CDR1 is SGDLS and CDR2 is YYNGEE. Trimming at V came to 4 bases and at J to 1 base, leaving 4 bases not matched to a gene. CDR3 amino acids: CASSPGLLQETQYF. In nucleotides, the CDR3 is TGTGCCAGCAGCCCGGGACTACTCCAAGAGACCCAGTACTTC.

This clonotype has more than one count but fewer than ten. The chain combines TRBV7-2 with TRBJ2-5, with 11 bases that match TRBD2. This CDR3 has 15 amino acids. CDR1 SGHTA and CDR2 FQGNSA come from the germline V gene. The V gene end was trimmed by 5 bases and the J gene end by 2 bases; junction bases not matched to a gene: 4. The CDR3 coding sequence is TGTGCCAGCAGCCTGACTAGCGGGAAGCAAGAGACCCAGTACTTC. This translates into CASSLTSGKQETQYF.

As regards this clonotype: A read error is possible here, since a much larger clone lies one base away. The chain recombines TRBV29-1 with TRBJ2-5; TRBD2 matches at 11 bases. The CDR3 spans 14 residues. The V gene's germline CDR1 is SQVTM and CDR2 ANQGSEA. The CDR3 protein is CGVEPIAGGPTQYF. Here the CDR3 DNA reads TGCGGCGTTGAACCCATAGCGGGAGGGCCGACCCAGTACTTC.

A few counts support this clonotype. The rearrangement uses TRBV7-2 and TRBJ2-1; 12 nucleotides line up with TRBD2. Trimming at V came to 5 bases and at J to 7 bases, leaving 9 bases not matched to a gene. This CDR3 spans 16 amino acids. The V gene's germline CDR1 is SGHTA and CDR2 FQGNSA. The DNA for the CDR3 is TGTGCCAGCAGCGGCATACTAGCGGGGGGAAATAATGAGCAGTTCTTC. Translated: CASSGILAGGNNEQFF. The whole variable domain, filled in from reference TRBV7-2 and TRBJ2-1, reads GAGVSQSPSNKVTEKGKDVELRCDPISGHTALYWYRQSLGQGLEFLIYFQGNSAPDKSGLPSDRFSAERTGGSVSTLTIQRTQQEDSAVYLCASSGILAGGNNEQFFGPGTRLTVL.

The J gene is TRBJ2-1, the V gene TRBV7-9; no firm D call. CDR1 SEHNR and CDR2 FQNEAQ come from the germline V gene (reference sequence). The ends were cut back, 1 base at V and 5 bases at J, with 9 bases in the middle. The CDR3 has 14 amino acids. DNA for the CDR3: TGTGCCAGCAGCTTAGTCGCGGTAGACAATGAGCAGTTCTTC. It specifies CASSLVAVDNEQFF.

This clonotype appeared a few times. This rearrangement joins TRBV7-3 to TRBJ2-3; TRBD2 aligns across 7 bases. CDR3 length: 15 amino acids. Germline values: CDR1 SGHTA, CDR2 FQGTGA. With 5 bases clipped from V and 8 bases from J, the junction kept 13 bases outside the gene matches. The CDR3 DNA is TGTGCCAGCAGCCAAGGAGGACTAGGTACCGTTACGCAGTATTTT. It is translated as CASSQGGLGTVTQYF.

This clonotype appeared a single time. V is TRBV4-3 and J is TRBJ1-5; D gene uncertain. Trimming stripped 1 base from V and 4 bases from J, with 11 bases between. CDR3 length equals 15 residues. Per the germline V gene, CDR1 is LGHNA and CDR2 is YSLEER. CDR3 loop: CASSQGAGPNQPQHF. The CDR3 region has the DNA TGCGCCAGCAGCCAAGGTGCAGGTCCTAATCAGCCCCAGCATTTT.

V is TRBV20-1 and J is TRBJ1-5; TRBD1 might be the D (5 bases). Per the germline V gene, CDR1 is DFQATT and CDR2 is SNEGSKA (reference sequence). The V gene lost 0 bases and the J gene lost 7 bases, with 13 bases spanning the gap. The length of the CDR3 is 14 residues. The CDR3 nucleotides are TGCAGTGCTAGAGATCGAAAGGGGCGACAGCCCCAGCATTTT. It translates to CSARDRKGRQPQHF.